A single T cell receptor (beta chain) is shown here with its context. Its antigen remains unknown. The record originates from a study of T cell responses to AZD1222 COVID-19 vaccine. Study-level points and caveats: Breadth and depth of Spike-specific TCRs rose after two AZD1222 doses. Most donors were white British, females outnumbered males, and clonal diversity was possibly underestimated. Scientists sampled the repertoires only once the peak T cell response had passed. Across the whole spike, CD4 TCRs peaked at regions 160-218 and 743-854.

With 0 bases removed from V and 3 bases from J, the gap between germline ends came to 10 bases. CDR1 and CDR2 (germline): SGHTS, YDEGEE. The CDR3 is made up of 14 amino acids. Clones were sequenced by immunoSEQ multiplex PCR, and TCRdb holds only the in-frame ones, with some missing. The profile covers 150,000 to 200,000 clones, with roughly nine tenths appearing a single time and about 4% taken by the ten largest. The J gene is TRBJ2-7, the V gene TRBV5-8; no firm D call. The receptor comes from an adult who received the MenACWY meningococcal vaccine as a control. The specimen comprised peripheral blood, sampled 28 days after the second dose of the MenACWY control vaccine. As DNA, the CDR3 is TGTGCCAGCAGCTTGGGCAGCCTACTCTACGAGCAGTACTTC. The encoded protein is CASSLGSLLYEQYF.